This T cell receptor beta chain was obtained from a study of T cell clones after liver transplantation. Overall study context: In this trial, immunosuppression withdrawal was attempted within 2 years of liver transplant. Three of the eight recipients were HCV-positive; the rest had non-autoimmune, non-viral transplant indications. Pre-transplant mixed lymphocyte reactions yielded third-party-reactive TCRbeta sequences as comparators for graft-donor-reactive sequences.

Study-level points and caveats: A larger donor-reactive than third-party decline suggested partial antigen-specific deletion.

A word on this clone: What it recognizes is unknown.

Profiled with immunoSEQ multiplex PCR; TCRdb holds only in-frame clones, not every one. The top ten clones hold 2.5% to 3.5% of a sample with 70,000 to 95,000 clones, roughly 83% of them seen once. V lost 4 bases to trimming and J lost 2 bases; unmatched junction nucleotides: 0. Germline loops: CDR1 LGHNA, CDR2 YSLEER. The CDR3 has 14 amino acids. The sample here was CD4+ T cells from blood, taken at the 22-month timepoint. V and J are TRBV4-3 and TRBJ2-2; 8 nucleotides agree with TRBD2. The source of this sequence is a human patient who received a liver transplant. Part of the T cell pool may stem from the graft donor. For the CDR3, the DNA is TGCGCCAGCAGCCTAGCGGGAAACACCGGGGAGCTGTTTTTT. Amino acid sequence: CASSLAGNTGELFF.